The rows below give T cell receptor beta chains drawn from one sample of a study of cytomegalovirus exposure and HLA in healthy donors. Produced via immunoSEQ multiplex PCR; TCRdb's table is partial and in-frame only. The sample contains around 130,000 clones, 75% to 85% of which appear only once. Specimen: PBMCs. The receptors were sampled from a middle-aged woman in good health and CMV-seropositive. Each CDR3 is given with its conserved first and last residue. D genes are given only for firm matches. Not all rows give a size; the values are once, few, many and, for expanded clones, a class.

v_call	clone_size	j_call	d_call	cdr3_length	cdr3_nt	cdr3_aa
TRBV13	NA	TRBJ2-3	TRBD2	17	TGTGCCAGCAGCCCCGGGACTAGCGGGTCAAGCACAGATACGCAGTATTTT	CASSPGTSGSSTDTQYF
TRBV6-5	NA	TRBJ1-5	NA	16	TGTGCCAGCAGTTACTCAGGCGGACATAGCAATCAGCCCCAGCATTTT	CASSYSGGHSNQPQHF
TRBV5-1	NA	TRBJ1-2	TRBD1	14	TGCGCCAGCAGCCGTGAGGGACAGGGGCATGGCTACACCTTC	CASSREGQGHGYTF
TRBV5-6	NA	TRBJ2-5	NA	13	TGTGCCAGCAGTCGCACTAACCAAGAGACCCAGTACTTC	CASSRTNQETQYF
TRBV7-9	NA	TRBJ2-3	TRBD1	15	TGTGCCAGCAGCTTTGGACAGGGCCTCGCGGATACGCAGTATTTT	CASSFGQGLADTQYF
TRBV28	NA	TRBJ2-7	NA	13	TGTGCCAGCACCCCCCAGCCAGGGAACGAGCAGTACTTC	CASTPQPGNEQYF
TRBV7-9	NA	TRBJ1-4	NA	15	TGTGCCAGCAGCCGGAACAGGGCAACTAATGAAAAACTGTTTTTT	CASSRNRATNEKLFF
TRBV19	once	TRBJ2-3	NA	12	TGTGCCAGTAGTCGGGGCACAGATACGCAGTATTTT	CASSRGTDTQYF
TRBV27	few	TRBJ1-5	NA	18	TGTGCCAGCAGTTTAAAGCCACCGGCAGCCCTATCGGGTCAGCCCCAGCATTTT	CASSLKPPAALSGQPQHF
TRBV11-1	NA	TRBJ2-1	NA	14	TGTGCCAGCAGCTTAGGTGACAGGTACAATGAGCAGTTCTTC	CASSLGDRYNEQFF
TRBV6-1	few	TRBJ1-4	NA	13	TGTGCCAGCCTCGGACAGCGAAATGAAAAACTGTTTTTT	CASLGQRNEKLFF
TRBV10-3	once	TRBJ2-5	NA	13	TGTGCCATCAGGGAGGAGGCCACCCGGACCCAGTACTTC	CAIREEATRTQYF
TRBV7-3	NA	TRBJ2-2	NA	14	TGTGCCAGCAGTAGGAGGGTTGCCACCGGGGAGCTGTTTTTT	CASSRRVATGELFF
TRBV7-8	once	TRBJ1-1	NA	16	TGTGCCAGCACCCCCCTGGGGCAGATCATGAACACTGAAGCTTTCTTT	CASTPLGQIMNTEAFF
TRBV19	NA	TRBJ2-4	NA	11	TGTGCCAGTAGTGACTATTTTGGTCTTCGATTC	CASSDYFGLRF
TRBV4-2	NA	TRBJ1-2	NA	18	TGTGCCAGCAGCCAAGACCTCCGGGGGGACCGAGGCAACTATGGCTACACCTTC	CASSQDLRGDRGNYGYTF
TRBV7-9	once	TRBJ2-3	TRBD2	16	TGTGCCAGCAGCTTAGCGGCTAGCGGAAACACAGATACGCAGTATTTT	CASSLAASGNTDTQYF
TRBV2	NA	TRBJ2-7	TRBD1	15	TGTGCCAGCAGAACCGGGACAGGGGTTTGGCACGAGCAGTACTTC	CASRTGTGVWHEQYF
TRBV7-3	NA	TRBJ2-2	NA	14	TGTGCCAGCAGCCCGCAACTGAACACCGGGGAGCTGTTTTTT	CASSPQLNTGELFF
TRBV30	NA	TRBJ2-7	NA	14	TGTGCCTTTCAGAGGCCGACTCGCTCCTACGAGCAGTACTTC	CAFQRPTRSYEQYF
TRBV30	NA	TRBJ2-1	TRBD2	14	TGTGCCTGGAGTGAAGGACTAGCGGGGGATGAGCAGTTCTTC	CAWSEGLAGDEQFF
TRBV28	NA	TRBJ1-5	NA	14	TGTGCCAGTCACAGGGATTCGGGCAATCAGCCCCAGCATTTT	CASHRDSGNQPQHF
TRBV7-9	NA	TRBJ2-5	NA	14	TGTGCCAGCAGCTCCCAACAGGGGAGGGAGACCCAGTACTTC	CASSSQQGRETQYF
TRBV10-3	NA	TRBJ2-1	TRBD1	14	TGTGCCATTACGCCGGGACAGGGAAACAATGAGCAGTTCTTC	CAITPGQGNNEQFF
TRBV13	NA	TRBJ1-1	NA	14	TGTGCCAGCAGCCCCCGTCAGGGGTACACTGAAGCTTTCTTT	CASSPRQGYTEAFF
TRBV2	NA	TRBJ2-1	TRBD2	14	TGTGCCAGCGGGCTAGCGGGCTCCTACAATGAGCAGTTCTTC	CASGLAGSYNEQFF
TRBV4-2	NA	TRBJ2-2	NA	14	TGTGCCAGCAGCCAAGAAGGGGCGACCGGGGAGCTGTTTTTT	CASSQEGATGELFF
TRBV10-1	once	TRBJ2-7	NA	15	TGCGCCACTCCCCTGGGGAGTACGCCTCTTTACGAGCAGTACTTC	CATPLGSTPLYEQYF
TRBV29-1	NA	TRBJ1-2	NA	12	TGCAGCGTTGCTTCAGGGAACTATGGCTACACCTTC	CSVASGNYGYTF
TRBV29-1	few	TRBJ2-7	NA	11	TGCAGCGTACTCGAGGGCCGCGAGCAGTACTTC	CSVLEGREQYF
TRBV10-1	NA	TRBJ2-1	TRBD2	16	TGCGCCAGGAACCCGACTAGCGGGAGGAGGTACAATGAGCAGTTCTTC	CARNPTSGRRYNEQFF
TRBV5-1	NA	TRBJ2-5	NA	15	TGCGCCAGCAGCTTGGGGGTTGAAGGGGTCGGGACCCAGTACTTC	CASSLGVEGVGTQYF
TRBV7-9	NA	TRBJ2-7	NA	14	TGTGCCAGCAGCCGAATAGACATTTCCTACGAGCAGTACTTC	CASSRIDISYEQYF
TRBV4-2	few	TRBJ2-1	TRBD2	15	TGTGCCAGCAGCCAAGGGAGCGGGGACGTCAATGAGCAGTTCTTC	CASSQGSGDVNEQFF
TRBV27	NA	TRBJ2-2	TRBD2	22	TGTGCCAGCAGCTACATACGTAGGGGATTATTCCGCGGGAGAGGGCGCACCGGGGAGCTGTTTTTT	CASSYIRRGLFRGRGRTGELFF
TRBV5-1	NA	TRBJ2-4	TRBD1	16	TGCGCCAGCAGCTTGGGGACAGGGGGAATAGTCGGCATTCAGTACTTC	CASSLGTGGIVGIQYF
TRBV19	NA	TRBJ2-7	NA	15	TGTGCCAGTAGTCCCAGCGGAGGGAGCTCCTACGAGCAGTACTTC	CASSPSGGSSYEQYF
TRBV7-9	NA	TRBJ2-2	NA	15	TGTGCCAGCAGCTTAGTCGGCAGGGTCACCGGGGAGCTGTTTTTT	CASSLVGRVTGELFF
TRBV19	NA	TRBJ2-7	NA	12	TGTGCCAGTAGCCAGGGGGGAGGCGAGCAGTACTTC	CASSQGGGEQYF
TRBV29-1	NA	TRBJ2-7	TRBD1	15	TGCAGCGTTCTAACCCAGGGAAGGGGGCCCTACGAGCAGTACTTC	CSVLTQGRGPYEQYF
TRBV13	NA	TRBJ1-1	TRBD1	16	TGTGCCAGCAGCTTAGGCAGCGGGACAGGGGCCACTGAAGCTTTCTTT	CASSLGSGTGATEAFF
TRBV5-1	NA	TRBJ1-1	NA	15	TGCGTCAGCAGCTTGGAGCCGGAGGCAAACACTGAAGCTTTCTTT	CVSSLEPEANTEAFF